Below, one T cell receptor (beta chain) is given with its context. Assay: immunoSEQ multiplex PCR; the TCRdb copy retains only in-frame clones and omits some. Of around 230,000 clones listed, more than 70% are singletons. The CDR3 totals 15 residues. From germline, CDR1 is SGHAT and CDR2 FQNNGV. V lost 2 bases and J lost 7; bases outside the gene matches: 8. These data belong to a study of blood T cell repertoires in COVID-19. Source material: PBMCs or T cells enriched from blood (not recorded which). V and J are TRBV11-2 and TRBJ1-2, with 9 bases matching TRBD1. The sequence came from a woman aged 40 to 50 with acute COVID-19. The CDR3 DNA follows: TGTGCCAGCAGCTTACGCCCGGGACAGGGATCTGGCTACACCTTC. Translated: CASSLRPGQGSGYTF.